Sequencing of this T cell receptor beta chain was carried out in a study of T cells in Graves' hyperthyroidism and ophthalmopathy. Study outcomes and limitations: The model made its ophthalmopathy prediction, and onset followed a median 6.5 months later. Ophthalmopathy stood apart from stable hyperthyroidism in a 13 V-J model.

This clonotype was counted ten times or more. What it binds is not known. It was RNA transcripts that yielded the amplified TCR beta CDR3 regions. First-round RT-PCR of the TCR CDR3 relied on the HTBI primer set. TCRdb passed the multiplex PCR reads through MiXCR, listing each CDR3 protein once. This table holds approximately 740,000 distinct CDR3 sequences, around 13% found once. The receptor's source is a woman aged 18 to 35 with Graves' hyperthyroidism. Specimen: blood.

The chain's CDR3 is CASSSRTSGIETQYF. DNA of the CDR3: TGTGCCAGCAGTTCTAGGACTAGCGGGATTGAGACCCAGTACTTC. The rearrangement joins TRBV12-3 or TRBV12-4 to TRBJ2-5, with 12 nucleotides matching TRBD2. The ends lost 4 bases at V and 5 bases at J; junction bases unmatched: 5. The CDR3 is made up of 15 amino acids.